This T cell receptor beta chain is from a study of identical twins. Findings and caveats of the study: Some out-of-frame alpha sequences were shared by twins, and these showed excess low generation probability. Among beta out-of-frame sequences, excess sharing between twins appeared weaker.

For this clonotype: Its antigen is unknown.

This CDR3 spans 14 amino acids. V shed 6 bases and J shed 3 bases, with 13 bases lying between them. The V gene's germline CDR1 is LGHDT and CDR2 YNNKEL (reference sequence). TCRdb fed the 5' RACE reads into MiXCR, producing one record per CDR3 protein. Seen here are around 650,000 distinct CDR3 sequences, less than 9% observed once, and the top ten hold about 1.5%. These data are also associated with another study on yellow fever vaccine responses in identical twins.

V usage is TRBV3-1 and J usage is TRBJ2-3; D not certain. The receptor was isolated from a woman in her late teens or twenties in good health. Sequencing used PBMCs. CDR3 amino acids: CASSEAGGTDTQYF. Written as DNA, the CDR3 is TGTGCCAGCAGTGAGGCAGGTGGAACAGATACGCAGTATTTT.